These T cell receptor beta chains were read from a single sample in a study of regulatory T cells in long-lasting Graves disease. TCRdb re-analysed the multiplex PCR reads in MiXCR, keeping a single row per CDR3 protein. The sample has fewer than 650,000 distinct CDR3 sequences; 16% are singletons. The same sample was also used in a study of T cells in Graves' hyperthyroidism and ophthalmopathy.

Sequenced material: peripheral blood mononuclear cells (PBMCs), taken at new diagnosis, from a patient treated with antithyroid drugs. The receptors here all came from a man younger than 35 with Graves disease. CDR3s include the opening cysteine and the closing phenylalanine or tryptophan. A D gene is named only where the DNA matches it firmly. Expanded clones get a size class; other rows say once, few or many, or leave the size out.

- TRBJ2-2 TRBV12-3/TRBV12-4 many CASSPPRGTNTGELFF TGTGCCAGCAGTCCACCGAGGGGGACGAACACCGGGGAGCTGTTTTTT
TRBD1 TRBJ2-7 TRBV10-3 few CATGTGAYEQYF TGTGCCACGGGGACAGGGGCCTACGAGCAGTACTTC
- TRBJ2-7 TRBV3-1 few CASSQSTSPEQYF TGTGCCAGCAGCCAATCGACGAGCCCCGAGCAGTACTTC
- TRBJ2-1 TRBV5-4 few CASSLEMYNEQFF TGTGCCAGCAGCTTAGAGATGTACAATGAGCAGTTCTTC
- TRBJ2-1 TRBV19 few CASSIGRGSYNEQFF TGTGCCAGTAGTATTGGCAGGGGCTCCTACAATGAGCAGTTCTTC
- TRBJ2-3 TRBV6-4 few CASSDGPTSTDTQYF TGTGCCAGCAGTGACGGGCCGACTAGCACAGATACGCAGTATTTT
- TRBJ1-3 TRBV27 - CASARGASSSGNTIYF TGTGCCAGCGCCCGGGGGGCTAGCTCATCTGGAAACACCATATATTTT
- TRBJ1-1 TRBV2 many CASTQTANTEAFF TGTGCCAGCACCCAGACAGCGAACACTGAAGCTTTCTTT
- TRBJ2-1 TRBV3-1 many CASSQGQVYNEQFF TGTGCCAGCAGCCAAGGACAGGTATACAATGAGCAGTTCTTC
- TRBJ2-7 TRBV13 - CASSLGKSEQYF TGTGCCAGCAGCTTAGGGAAATCCGAGCAGTACTTC
TRBD1 TRBJ2-4 TRBV28 many CASSFRGQAKNIQYF TGTGCCAGCAGTTTCAGGGGGCAGGCCAAAAACATTCAGTACTTC
- TRBJ2-6 TRBV3-1 - CASSPWGVPSSGANVLTF TGTGCCAGCAGCCCCTGGGGGGTCCCAAGCTCTGGGGCCAACGTCCTGACTTTC
- TRBJ2-6 TRBV5-1 many CASSLTGDSGANVLTF TGCGCCAGCAGCCTGACGGGCGACTCTGGGGCCAACGTCCTGACTTTC
- TRBJ2-7 TRBV7-9 few CASSRVIDPPGEQYF TGTGCCAGCAGCCGAGTCATCGATCCGCCGGGCGAGCAGTACTTC
- TRBJ2-1 TRBV19 few CASSMAPKGYNEQFF TGTGCCAGTAGTATGGCTCCCAAGGGTTACAATGAGCAGTTCTTC
TRBD2 TRBJ2-1 TRBV27 many CASKLAGASYNEQFF TGTGCCAGCAAACTAGCGGGAGCCTCCTACAATGAGCAGTTCTTC
- TRBJ1-1 TRBV3-1 many CASSQERLTGNTEAFF TGTGCCAGCAGCCAAGAAAGGTTGACAGGTAACACTGAAGCTTTCTTT
- TRBJ2-1 TRBV9 few CASSVGLTGLYNEQFF TGTGCCAGCAGCGTAGGATTGACAGGCCTCTACAATGAGCAGTTCTTC
TRBD2 TRBJ2-7 TRBV5-1 - CASSEPGTSGGEQYF TGCGCCAGCAGCGAACCCGGGACTAGCGGTGGAGAGCAGTACTTC
TRBD2 TRBJ2-1 TRBV5-1 few CASSLGGRAIEQFF TGCGCCAGCAGCTTGGGCGGGAGGGCAATTGAGCAGTTCTTC
- TRBJ2-3 TRBV19 - CASSIGAGPSTDTQYF TGTGCCAGTAGTATCGGGGCAGGACCTAGCACAGATACGCAGTATTTT
TRBD2 TRBJ2-5 TRBV3-1 few CASSQWTGTRQETQYF TGTGCCAGCAGCCAGTGGACCGGGACTAGACAAGAGACCCAGTACTTC
TRBD2 TRBJ2-7 TRBV2 - CASTQLAGIYEQYF TGTGCCAGCACCCAACTAGCGGGGATCTACGAGCAGTACTTC
- TRBJ2-3 TRBV11-2 many CASSWDHAGDTQYF TGTGCCAGCAGCTGGGACCACGCGGGGGATACGCAGTATTTT
TRBD2 TRBJ2-1 TRBV5-6 many CASSVLKGLAINEQFF TGTGCCAGCAGCGTACTAAAGGGACTAGCTATCAATGAGCAGTTCTTC
TRBD2 TRBJ2-7 TRBV3-1 - CASSQPGRGGDEQYF TGTGCCAGCAGCCAACCCGGGAGGGGCGGGGACGAGCAGTACTTC
- TRBJ2-2 TRBV27 - CASRRGGLTGELFF TGTGCCAGCAGGCGAGGGGGGCTCACCGGGGAGCTGTTTTTT
TRBD2 TRBJ2-1 TRBV30 - CAWGLAGGPREQFF TGTGCCTGGGGACTAGCGGGAGGGCCTCGGGAGCAGTTCTTC
- TRBJ1-5 TRBV20-1 few CSASLGNGQPQHF TGCAGTGCTAGTTTGGGAAACGGTCAGCCCCAGCATTTT
- TRBJ1-4 TRBV6-2/TRBV6-3 - CASSPRAGDEKLFF TGTGCCAGCAGTCCTCGGGCAGGGGATGAAAAACTGTTTTTT
TRBD1 TRBJ1-4 TRBV6-2/TRBV6-3 many CASTQGQRNEKLFF TGTGCCAGCACTCAGGGACAGCGTAATGAAAAACTGTTTTTT
- TRBJ1-5 TRBV2 many CASTPGVSNQPQHF TGTGCCAGCACCCCCGGGGTCAGCAATCAGCCCCAGCATTTT
TRBD2 TRBJ2-7 TRBV28 many CASTPGASGSHEQYF TGTGCCAGCACCCCTGGGGCTAGCGGGAGCCACGAGCAGTACTTC
TRBD2 TRBJ2-1 TRBV7-9 many CASSTRTSGRNEQFF TGTGCCAGCAGCACCCGGACTAGCGGGAGGAATGAGCAGTTCTTC
- TRBJ1-5 TRBV9 many CASSPGVGAGNQPQHF TGTGCCAGCAGCCCGGGAGTGGGGGCGGGCAATCAGCCCCAGCATTTT
TRBD2 TRBJ2-5 TRBV7-2 few CASSLGEGLPETQYF TGTGCCAGCAGCTTAGGGGAGGGCCTCCCCGAGACCCAGTACTTC
- TRBJ2-1 TRBV11-2 once CASSPLRMTANEQFF TGTGCCAGCAGCCCACTAAGAATGACAGCGAATGAGCAGTTCTTC
TRBD2 TRBJ2-3 TRBV5-1 many CASTQAGVTDTQYF TGCGCCAGCACTCAAGCGGGAGTCACAGATACGCAGTATTTT
TRBD1 TRBJ1-6 TRBV4-1 once CASSRSGQGHSPLHF TGCGCCAGCAGCCGATCGGGACAGGGGCATTCACCCCTCCACTTT
TRBD2 TRBJ2-1 TRBV5-1 many CASSLGDYSYNEQFF TGTGCCAGCAGCTTAGGGGACTATTCCTACAATGAGCAGTTCTTC
- TRBJ1-2 TRBV12-5 many CASGLAPGGPNYGYTF TGTGCTAGTGGTTTGGCCCCCGGGGGCCCTAACTATGGCTACACCTTC
- TRBJ2-7 TRBV14 few CASSLGGYGSYEQYF TGTGCCAGCAGCCTCGGGGGATATGGCTCCTACGAGCAGTACTTC
- TRBJ2-1 TRBV6-2/TRBV6-3 - CATSRGAYNEQFF TGTGCCACGTCTCGTGGGGCCTACAATGAGCAGTTCTTC
TRBD1 TRBJ2-7 TRBV14 - CASSQLDRDRVFREQYF TGTGCCAGCAGCCAACTTGACCGGGACAGGGTTTTTCGGGAGCAGTACTTC
- TRBJ2-7 TRBV11-2 many CASSLPGTSYEQYF TGTGCCAGCAGCTTGCCGGGGACGTCCTACGAGCAGTACTTC
- TRBJ2-1 TRBV3-1 few CASSQVSPGGQFF TGTGCCAGCAGCCAAGTTTCCCCGGGCGGGCAGTTCTTC
TRBD1 TRBJ1-1 TRBV6-5 many CASSYLQGPAFF TGTGCCAGCAGTTACTTACAGGGGCCAGCTTTCTTT
TRBD1 TRBJ2-2 TRBV20-1 - CSARDSDRANTGELFF TGCAGTGCTAGAGATTCAGACAGGGCGAACACCGGGGAGCTGTTTTTT
TRBD2 TRBJ2-7 TRBV12-5 - CASGLPPSAGGAGDEQYF TGTGCTAGTGGTTTGCCTCCTTCCGCCGGGGGGGCGGGAGACGAGCAGTACTTC
- TRBJ2-3 TRBV20-1 few CSALALNSPLTDTQYF TGCAGTGCTCTAGCTCTTAACTCCCCACTCACAGATACGCAGTATTTT